This TCR beta chain was obtained from a study of shared clonotypes between healthy human individuals. Libraries were prepared by immunoSEQ multiplex PCR; TCRdb keeps only in-frame clonotypes and omits some of them. The sample holds around 2.5 million clones, over 85% seen once. Only Caucasian adults living in Nashville, Tennessee made up the donor group. The germline V and J ends were trimmed by 0 bases and 7 bases, with 15 bases remaining between them. The CDR3 totals 16 residues. Germline loops: CDR1 LNHDA, CDR2 SQIVND (reference sequence). Source material: naive CD4+ T cells from PBMCs. Subset specified: CD45RA+ positively selected. The rearrangement joins TRBV19 to TRBJ1-4, with D perhaps TRBD1 (6 bases). The clonotype originates from a man between 18 and 29 years old in good health. Some clones in this sample may be carry-over from other donors' samples. The CDR3 DNA sequence: TGTGCCAGTAGTATAGATAAAGGGACACTGAGTGAAAAACTGTTTTTT. Translated, it gives CASSIDKGTLSEKLFF.